Shown below are 7 T cell receptor beta chains from a single sample sequenced in a study of blood T cell repertoires in COVID-19. The assay was immunoSEQ multiplex PCR, and TCRdb's table has in-frame clones only and misses some. The sample records about 270,000 clones, about nine tenths being singletons. The sample comprised PBMCs or T cells enriched from blood (not recorded which). All receptors come from a woman between 35 and 50 years old with acute COVID-19.

This chain links TRBV5-6 with TRBJ2-1; 11 positions match TRBD2. The germline V gene has CDR1 SGHDT and CDR2 YYEEEE. This CDR3 region has 15 residues. Trimming cost V 4 bases and J 8 bases; bases outside gene matches: 8. CDR3 in DNA: TGTGCCAGCAGCCCACTAGCGGGAGAAGTCCATGAGCAGTTCTTC. Residues: CASSPLAGEVHEQFF.

Only one count was recorded for this clone. The V call is TRBV27, the J call TRBJ1-4, with 8 bases lining up with TRBD1. Per the germline V gene, CDR1 is MNHEY and CDR2 is SMNVEV (reference sequence). V shed 6 bases, J shed 7 bases, and the junction held 7 bases outside the gene matches. The length of the CDR3 is 14 residues. The CDR3 bases are TGTGCCAGCAGGTCCAGGGGGCCGGGTGAAAAACTGTTTTTT. Its protein is CASRSRGPGEKLFF.

The chain carries TRBV30 and TRBJ1-3; D possibly corresponds to TRBD1 (6 bases). CDR1 is GTSNPN and CDR2 is SVGIG in the germline V gene (reference sequence). The CDR3 is 12 amino acids. The CDR3 sequence: CGRGGYGNTIYF. CDR3 DNA sequence: TGTGGTCGGGGGGGCTATGGAAACACCATATATTTT.

This chain links TRBV3-1 (or the pseudogene TRBV3-2) with TRBJ2-5; TRBD2 might be the D (5 bases). Germline CDR1 is LGHDT and CDR2 is YNNKEL (reference sequence). The CDR3 spans 12 residues. The ends were cut back, 8 bases at V and 7 bases at J, with 14 bases in the middle. CDR3 protein: CASRTLGGTQYF. CDR3 DNA sequence: TGTGCCAGCCGGACTCTTGGCGGGACCCAGTACTTC.

The genes are TRBV28 and TRBJ1-2; TRBD1 matches at 7 bases. Germline V gene lookup returns CDR1 MDHEN and CDR2 SYDVKM. V was clipped by 6 bases and J by 4 bases; unmatched bases: 5. The CDR3 spans 13 residues. Here the CDR3 DNA reads TGTGCCAGCAGCTCGGGACAGATCTATGGCTACACCTTC. This gives the protein CASSSGQIYGYTF.

The chain carries TRBV5-1 and TRBJ2-5; TRBD1 matches at 11 bases. Germline V gene data show CDR1 as SGHRS and CDR2 as YFSETQ. V was clipped by 6 bases and J by 4 bases; unmatched bases: 8. The CDR3 consists of 15 residues. CDR3: CASIRGTGGGETQYF. The CDR3 DNA reads as TGCGCCAGCATCCGAGGGACAGGGGGAGGAGAGACCCAGTACTTC.

V and J are TRBV18 and TRBJ1-6; 8 nucleotides align to TRBD1. The CDR3 contains 15 residues. The junction had 7 bases not matched to a gene; V was cut back by 5 bases and J by 7 bases. Germline lookup yields CDR1 KGHSH and CDR2 LQKENI. The CDR3 coding sequence is TGTGCCAGCTCATTCCGGGACAGGCAAAATTCACCCCTCCACTTT. It specifies CASSFRDRQNSPLHF.